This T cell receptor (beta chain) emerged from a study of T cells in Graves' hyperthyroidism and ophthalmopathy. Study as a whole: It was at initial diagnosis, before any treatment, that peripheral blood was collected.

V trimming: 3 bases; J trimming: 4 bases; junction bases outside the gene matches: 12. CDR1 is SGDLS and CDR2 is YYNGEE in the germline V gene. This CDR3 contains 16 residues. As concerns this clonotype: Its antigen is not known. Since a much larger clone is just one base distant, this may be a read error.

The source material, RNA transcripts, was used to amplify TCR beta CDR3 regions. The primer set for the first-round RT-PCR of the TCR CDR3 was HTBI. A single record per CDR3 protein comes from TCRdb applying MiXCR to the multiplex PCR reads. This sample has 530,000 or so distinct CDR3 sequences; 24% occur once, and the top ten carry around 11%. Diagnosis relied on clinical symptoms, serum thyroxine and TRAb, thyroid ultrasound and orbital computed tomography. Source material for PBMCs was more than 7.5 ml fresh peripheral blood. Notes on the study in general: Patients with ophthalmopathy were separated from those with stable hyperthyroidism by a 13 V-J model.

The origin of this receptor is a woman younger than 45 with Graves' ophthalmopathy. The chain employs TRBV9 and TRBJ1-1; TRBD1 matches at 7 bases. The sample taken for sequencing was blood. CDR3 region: CASSAFRQGVITEAFF. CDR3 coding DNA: TGTGCCAGCAGCGCGTTTAGACAGGGAGTGATCACTGAAGCTTTCTTT.